This TCR beta chain was retrieved from a study of blood T cells in healthy people across ages. Notes on the study in general: Donors of long life had a larger count of naive CD4+ cells and greater diversity than aged donors.

About this clonotype itself: What it binds is unknown. The junction and the germline gene differ at one end; a read error may be behind it.

A second PCR of 7 to 11 cycles used a sample-barcoded 5' primer and a J-beta primer mix. TCRdb itself ran the 5' RACE reads through MiXCR, one entry per CDR3 protein. The sample contains about 680,000 distinct CDR3 sequences, 49% of which appear only once. The CDR3 is 17 residues long. Per germline, CDR1 DFQATT and CDR2 SNEGSKA (reference sequence). This chain uses TRBV20-1 with TRBJ2-3; TRBD2 matches 9 bases. The clonotype was recovered from an older woman in good health. What was sequenced was blood. The CDR3 here is CSARKLAGLGGTDTRYF. CDR3 coding DNA: TGCAGTGCTAGAAAACTAGCGGGTCTCGGGGGCACAGATACGCGGTATTTT.